One sample yielded the 30 T cell receptor beta chains listed below, sequenced in a study of Tregs in tolerant kidney transplant recipients. Measured with immunoSEQ multiplex PCR; TCRdb has only the in-frame clones, and not every one. The sample has more than 75,000 clones; more than 85% are singletons. Here the sequenced sample was CD4+ T cells from blood, taken before the transplant. The receptor set was obtained from a human donor who received a combined kidney and bone marrow transplant.

V usage is TRBV5-1 and J usage is TRBJ2-3; 8 bases are a match to TRBD2. This CDR3 is 16 amino acids long. The J segment lost 0 bases and the V segment lost 4 bases, leaving 7 bases of the junction unmatched. The germline CDR1 and CDR2 sequences are SGHRS and YFSETQ. For the CDR3, the DNA is TGCGCCAGCAGCGTTGATGCTAGCGGGAGCACAGATACGCAGTATTTT. Its protein is CASSVDASGSTDTQYF.

The chain employs TRBV7-9 and TRBJ1-2, with 12 bases that match TRBD1. The J segment lost 5 bases and the V segment lost 5 bases, leaving 6 bases of the junction unmatched. The CDR3 is 15 amino acids. Germline V gene data show CDR1 as SEHNR and CDR2 as FQNEAQ (reference sequence). CDR3 sequence: CASSEGQGAVYGYTF. The CDR3 nucleotides read TGTGCCAGCAGCGAGGGACAGGGGGCTGTTTATGGCTACACCTTC.

The genes are TRBV9 and TRBJ2-3; D may be TRBD2 (6 bases). Germline lookup yields CDR1 SGDLS and CDR2 YYNGEE. The germline V and J ends were trimmed by 4 bases and 1 base, with 10 bases remaining between them. The CDR3 consists of 14 residues. The CDR3 region is CASSPSGGTDTQYF. The CDR3 DNA reads as TGTGCCAGCAGCCCATCGGGGGGCACAGATACGCAGTATTTT.

The V gene is TRBV7-9, the J gene TRBJ1-2; D unclear. The CDR3 consists of 12 residues. The V gene's germline CDR1 is SEHNR and CDR2 FQNEAQ (reference sequence). V lost 1 base and J 7 bases, leaving 7 bases between the germline ends. CDR3 nucleotides: TGTGCCAGCAGCTTAGGAGTGCGTGGCTACACCTTC. This codes for CASSLGVRGYTF.

The genes are TRBV29-1 and TRBJ2-2; TRBD2 aligns across 15 bases. This CDR3 has 16 residues. Trimming removed 2 bases from V and 8 bases from J; junction bases left unmatched: 6. Germline-derived CDR1 and CDR2 are SQVTM and ANQGSEA. CDR3 sequence: CSVERTSGRVLGELFF. The DNA for the CDR3 is TGCAGCGTTGAACGGACTAGCGGGAGGGTATTAGGGGAGCTGTTTTTT.

The chain employs TRBV10-3 and TRBJ2-5, with D possibly being TRBD1 (5 bases). Trimming took 6 bases from V and 1 from J, leaving 12 bases between them. CDR1 and CDR2 (germline): ENHRY, SYGVKD. The CDR3 contains 14 residues. In DNA, the CDR3 is TGTGCCATCAGCGTAGGGGCTTCCCAAGAGACCCAGTACTTC. This sequence encodes CAISVGASQETQYF.

The chain is built from TRBV19 and TRBJ2-2; 7 bases are shared with TRBD1. This CDR3 contains 14 residues. CDR1 LNHDA and CDR2 SQIVND come from the germline V gene (reference sequence). V lost 7 bases and J lost 2; bases outside the gene matches: 4. The CDR3 protein is CASIGTANTGELFF. The CDR3 DNA is TGTGCCAGTATAGGGACAGCTAACACCGGGGAGCTGTTTTTT.

The rearrangement uses TRBV27 and TRBJ1-5, with D perhaps matching TRBD1 (5 bases). The CDR3 is 15 residues long. Deletions cut 5 bases from V and 4 bases from J, with 15 bases between. CDR1 and CDR2 (germline): MNHEY, SMNVEV (reference sequence). In DNA form, the CDR3 reads TGTGCCAGCAGTCTACGTCAGGGCGAGAATCAGCCCCAGCATTTT. Translating gives CASSLRQGENQPQHF.

The rearrangement joins TRBV7-8 to TRBJ2-4; unclear D gene. The germline V gene encodes CDR1 SGHVS and CDR2 FQNEAQ. Trimming took off 5 bases at V and 0 bases at J, with 14 bases between the two ends. The CDR3 contains 16 residues. The CDR3 reads CASSIYSRLAKNIQYF. The CDR3 nucleotides are TGTGCCAGCAGCATTTACTCCAGACTAGCCAAAAACATTCAGTACTTC.

This rearrangement joins TRBV14 to TRBJ2-1; D perhaps matches TRBD2 (5 bases). This CDR3 contains 14 residues. CDR1 is SGHDN, CDR2 FVKESK, per germline. Trimming took 1 base from V and 9 from J, leaving 13 bases between them. Here the CDR3 DNA reads TGTGCCAGCAGCCAAGGGACTCACGGCTCTGAGCAGTTCTTC. Residues: CASSQGTHGSEQFF. Using reference TRBV14 and TRBJ2-1 for the parts outside the CDR3, the full variable domain is EAGVTQFPSHSVIEKGQTVTLRCDPISGHDNLYWYRRVMGKEIKFLLHFVKESKQDESGMPNNRFLAERTGGTYSTLKVQPAELEDSGVYFCASSQGTHGSEQFFGPGTRLTVL.

The chain carries TRBV11-1 and TRBJ2-6, with TRBD1 matching over 9 bases. Germline-derived CDR1 and CDR2 are SGHAT and FQDESV (reference sequence). This CDR3 region has 16 residues. The V segment lost 5 bases and the J segment 4 bases; nucleotides outside the gene matches: 6. This CDR3 reads CASSIGTGRGANVLTF. CDR3 sequence (DNA): TGTGCCAGCAGCATTGGGACAGGGCGCGGGGCCAACGTCCTGACTTTC.

The rearrangement uses TRBV4-3 and TRBJ2-7; TRBD1 might be the D (6 bases). Between the trimmed V and J ends, which lost 0 bases and 3 bases, there was a span of 18 bases. The CDR3 has 17 residues. Germline V gene data show CDR1 as LGHNA and CDR2 as YSLEER. The CDR3 region is CASSQDATGPPFYEQYF. Here the CDR3 DNA reads TGCGCCAGCAGCCAAGATGCAACAGGGCCCCCTTTCTACGAGCAGTACTTC.

The CDR3 coding sequence is TGTGCCAGTAGTATATTGGGACAGGGGGGGGACTATGGCTACACCTTC. The encoded protein is CASSILGQGGDYGYTF. V gene TRBV19 combines with J gene TRBJ1-2; TRBD1 matches at 11 bases. The length of the CDR3 is 16 residues. V lost 2 bases to trimming and J lost 3 bases; unmatched junction nucleotides: 5. Germline loops: CDR1 LNHDA, CDR2 SQIVND (reference sequence).

This chain joins TRBV15 and TRBJ1-5; D remains ambiguous. V shed 4 bases and J shed 2 bases, with 18 bases lying between them. CDR1 and CDR2 (germline): LNHNV, YYDKDF (reference sequence). The CDR3 is made up of 17 amino acids. The CDR3 nucleotides are TGTGCCACCAGCACCAACGTGTGGTCTTCGGGCAATCAGCCCCAGCATTTT. Its translation: CATSTNVWSSGNQPQHF.

The CDR3 region is CASSLDRGQFF. The CDR3 DNA follows: TGTGCCAGCAGCTTAGACAGGGGACAGTTCTTC. The chain has TRBV7-8 and TRBJ2-1; 7 bases map to TRBD1. The CDR3 length is 11 residues. Germline V gives CDR1 SGHVS, CDR2 FQNEAQ. V lost 1 base and J lost 13; bases outside the gene matches: 1. The whole variable domain, filled in from reference TRBV7-8 and TRBJ2-1, reads GAGVSQSPRYKVAKRGQDVALRCDPISGHVSLFWYQQALGQGPEFLTYFQNEAQLDKSGLPSDRFFAERPEGSVSTLKIQRTQQEDSAVYLCASSLDRGQFFGPGTRLTVL.

The CDR3 here is CASSPDRDYGYTF. In nucleotides, the CDR3 is TGTGCCAGCAGCCCCGACAGGGACTATGGCTACACCTTC. This chain links TRBV7-2 with TRBJ1-2; TRBD1 aligns across 7 bases. Germline lookup yields CDR1 SGHTA and CDR2 FQGNSA. The CDR3 extends over 13 amino acids. Germline trimming cut 5 bases from V and 3 bases from J; bases unmatched to any gene: 3.

The chain links TRBV2 to TRBJ2-2; D possibly corresponds to TRBD2 (6 bases). Per the germline V gene, CDR1 is SNHLY and CDR2 is FYNNEI. The V end was cut by 0 bases, the J end by 8 bases, with 10 bases between. This CDR3 has 14 amino acids. The CDR3 DNA sequence: TGTGCCAGCAGTGAAGCGGCGGGAACTGGGGAGCTGTTTTTT. As protein: CASSEAAGTGELFF.

V and J are TRBV19 and TRBJ1-4; D not certain. Germline V gives CDR1 LNHDA, CDR2 SQIVND (reference sequence). CDR3 length: 12 amino acids. V gave up 1 base and J gave up 7 bases, with 4 bases separating them. The CDR3 DNA reads TGTGCCAGTAGTATAGCAGGTGAAAAACTGTTTTTT. Residues: CASSIAGEKLFF. Filled out from reference TRBV19 and TRBJ1-4, the complete variable domain reads DGGITQSPKYLFRKEGQNVTLSCEQNLNHDAMYWYRQDPGQGLRLIYYSQIVNDFQKGDIAEGYSVSREKKESFPLTVTSAQKNPTAFYLCASSIAGEKLFFGSGTQLSVL.

V and J are TRBV18 and TRBJ2-1, with TRBD1 identical over 9 bases. CDR3 length: 15 amino acids. J gave up 4 bases and V 2 bases, and 3 bases lay outside the gene matches. Looked up from germline, CDR1 is KGHSH and CDR2 is LQKENI. CDR3 nucleotides: TGTGCCAGCTCACCAAAGGACAGGGGTTACAATGAGCAGTTCTTC. This sequence encodes CASSPKDRGYNEQFF.

The chain couples TRBV11-3 to TRBJ2-7; perhaps TRBD1 as D (5 bases). CDR3 length: 14 residues. The V gene's germline CDR1 is SGHNT and CDR2 YENEEA. V lost 8 bases and J 9 bases, leaving 23 bases between the germline ends. This CDR3 reads CASGPTATLGRQYF. DNA for the CDR3: TGTGCCAGCGGTCCGACAGCAACCCTCGGACGGCAGTACTTC.

The rearrangement joins TRBV4-1 to TRBJ2-5, with TRBD2 as a possible D gene (7 bases). The germline V and J ends were trimmed by 1 base and 5 bases, with 11 bases remaining between them. There are 14 residues in the CDR3. CDR1 MGHRA and CDR2 YSYEKL come from the germline V gene. The CDR3 DNA is TGCGCCAGCAGCCAAGTGGGAGGGGGGGAGACCCAGTACTTC. Translating gives CASSQVGGGETQYF.

This clone was observed a single time. The rearrangement joins TRBV6-5 to TRBJ1-5; D gene uncertain. V dropped 0 bases and J dropped 4 bases, with 7 bases sitting between them. This CDR3 has 14 amino acids. Per the germline V gene, CDR1 is MNHEY and CDR2 is SVGAGI. The CDR3 DNA follows: TGTGCCAGCAGTTACTCAGGCGGTAATCAGCCCCAGCATTTT. The encoded protein is CASSYSGGNQPQHF.

The chain employs TRBV5-1 and TRBJ2-5; possibly TRBD1 for D (7 bases). The DNA end is more similar to TRBJ2-7, so the J call may be wrong. This CDR3 spans 14 amino acids. Germline V gene data show CDR1 as SGHRS and CDR2 as YFSETQ. The DNA of the CDR3 is TGCGCCAGCAGCGATCAGGGGGGACTCTACGAGCAGTACTTC. Its protein product is CASSDQGGLYEQYF.

The J gene is TRBJ2-5, the V gene TRBV2; D call uncertain. The end of the DNA is better explained by TRBJ2-7, so the J call may be wrong. Per germline, CDR1 SNHLY and CDR2 FYNNEI. This CDR3 has 13 residues. As DNA, the CDR3 is TGTGCCAGCGGAACGGTCCTGAACTACGAGCAGTACTTC. Its translation is CASGTVLNYEQYF.

CDR3 region: CASSSGLAGGRGETQYF. The CDR3 region has the DNA TGTGCCAGCAGCTCGGGACTAGCGGGGGGGCGGGGTGAGACCCAGTACTTC. V gene TRBV7-2 combines with J gene TRBJ2-5; 16 nucleotides align to TRBD2. The CDR3 has 17 residues. CDR1 is SGHTA, CDR2 FQGNSA, per germline. With V trimmed by 4 bases and J by 5 bases, 7 bases remained unmatched.

The gene calls are TRBV7-9 and TRBJ1-2, with 8 nucleotides matching TRBD1. Losses at the gene ends were 3 bases for V and 3 bases for J; bases not matched to a gene: 3. Germline V lookup: CDR1 SEHNR, CDR2 FQNEAQ (reference sequence). The CDR3 spans 14 residues. The CDR3 spells CASSFRQGYYGYTF. The CDR3 DNA reads as TGTGCCAGCAGCTTCCGACAGGGGTACTATGGCTACACCTTC.

The gene calls are TRBV5-5 and TRBJ1-6; the match to TRBD1 covers 8 bases. The CDR3 is made up of 17 amino acids. J gave up 3 bases and V 4 bases, and 9 bases lay outside the gene matches. Germline CDR1 reads SGHKS; CDR2 reads YYEKEE (reference sequence). As DNA, the CDR3 is TGTGCCAGCAGCGTAGAACTACAGGGGGGCTATAATTCACCCCTCCACTTT. This sequence encodes CASSVELQGGYNSPLHF.

The CDR3 DNA follows: TGTGCCAGCAGTGAACGGCCGGGACAGGGCACAGATACGCAGTATTTT. Translation: CASSERPGQGTDTQYF. This chain joins TRBV6-4 and TRBJ2-3, with 8 bases fitting TRBD1. The CDR3 loop spans 16 amino acids. After removal of 3 bases from V and 1 base from J, the junction contained 6 bases not matched to a gene. Germline V gene lookup returns CDR1 MRHNA and CDR2 SNTAGT.

CDR3 in DNA: TGTGCCAGCAGTTACATGCCCGGGACAGCCGAAGCTTTCTTT. Translation: CASSYMPGTAEAFF. This rearrangement joins TRBV6-5 to TRBJ1-1, with TRBD1 identical over 7 bases. Trimming at V came to 2 bases and at J to 8 bases, leaving 8 bases not matched to a gene. CDR3 length: 14 residues. CDR1 MNHEY and CDR2 SVGAGI come from the germline V gene.

This clone showed up just once. The CDR3 spells CASSPHGTRSDEQFF. CDR3 coding DNA: TGTGCCAGCAGCCCCCATGGGACTCGGTCGGATGAGCAGTTCTTC. This chain links TRBV7-9 with TRBJ2-1, with D possibly matching TRBD2 (6 bases). This CDR3 has 15 residues. Trimming stripped 5 bases from V and 8 bases from J, with 19 bases between. CDR1 SEHNR and CDR2 FQNEAQ come from the germline V gene (reference sequence).